This T cell receptor (beta chain) was identified in a study of cytomegalovirus exposure and HLA in healthy donors. Looking at the study overall: Earlier sequencing of around 190 million T cells yielded nearly 120 million unique TCR beta sequences.

This CDR3 is built from 13 residues. With 1 base clipped from V and 11 bases from J, the junction kept 6 bases outside the gene matches. Per germline, CDR1 SGHVS and CDR2 FQNEAQ. Details on this clone: What it binds is unknown.

Points from the study as a whole: TCR beta V- and J-gene trimming was later associated with a missense DCLRE1C variant.

PCR was performed using 60 Vbeta and 13 Jbeta primers. Some clones are missing from TCRdb's copy, which holds only in-frame ones; the method was immunoSEQ multiplex PCR. The repertoire table contains tens of thousands of clones. The material sequenced was PBMCs. The chain carries TRBV7-8 and TRBJ2-7; 9 bases align to TRBD1. This receptor was obtained from a woman aged 30 to 39 in good health and CMV-seronegative. Here the CDR3 reads CASSLDRGDREYF. CDR3 nucleotides: TGTGCCAGCAGCTTAGATCGTGGGGACAGGGAGTACTTC.